This T cell receptor beta chain was recovered during a study of T cells in Graves' hyperthyroidism and ophthalmopathy (dated by TCRdb to about 2019). Broadly, across the study: Peripheral blood was sampled at the time of initial diagnosis, prior to any treatment. To identify TCR V-J signatures that set the groups apart, the researchers used a discovery cohort of 90 to 100 patients, made up of 43 with Graves' ophthalmopathy and some 58 with stable Graves' hyperthyroidism. Prospective prediction of ophthalmopathy was tested in an independent validation cohort consisting of 18 hyperthyroidism patients and some 17 patients who later progressed to ophthalmopathy. The 100 discovery patients were divided at random into training and test sets in a 7:3 ratio. The study also compared thyroid tissue and blood T-cell repertoires from 6 or 7 Graves' hyperthyroidism patients. After blood sampling, hyperthyroidism patients were treated with methimazole at a starting dose of 30 mg daily, and ophthalmopathy patients were treated with high-dose intravenous methylprednisolone. TCR Vbeta CDR3 sequencing of approximately 140 peripheral blood samples (about 45 ophthalmopathy, about 74 hyperthyroidism and approximately 17 progressor patients) is reported in the paper.

The investigation overall reported the following: Ophthalmopathy was separated from stable hyperthyroidism by a 13 V-J signature model, with roughly 88% sensitivity and about 81% specificity obtained in cross-validation and 80%/75% obtained in testing. In validation, progression to ophthalmopathy was predicted by the model with about 70% sensitivity and under 85% specificity, a median of 6.5 months before onset. Most expanded thyroid clonotypes (frequency above 0.001) were also detected in blood, suggesting blood repertoires may reflect thyroid immune responses. No statistical method was used to fix the sample size in advance, and group allocation was not hidden from the investigators.

Including cysteine and phenylalanine, the CDR3 has 16 amino acids. Only the CDR3 DNA stays, 48 bases, in frame from base 1. The germline V end is reduced by 2 bases and the J end by 4 bases; junction bases left unmatched: 9. Looking up the germline V gene yields CDR1 SGHTA and CDR2 FQGNSA. Stable Graves' hyperthyroidism was defined as no progression to ophthalmopathy during 18 months of follow-up. Hyperthyroidism patients were newly diagnosed, had a disease duration of under 2 months, and were aged 18 to 65 years. The study excluded patients with uncontrolled infections, other autoimmune diseases, pregnancy or lactation. Clinical symptoms, serum thyroxine and TRAb, thyroid ultrasound, and orbital computed tomography formed the basis for the diagnoses. PBMCs were separated from about 10 ml of fresh peripheral blood using Ficoll-Paque density gradient centrifugation. Total RNA was extracted with Trizol reagent, and quality was checked on an Agilent 2100 Bioanalyzer.

The TCR beta CDR3 regions were amplified from RNA transcripts. For the first round of RT-PCR on the TCR CDR3, the HTBI primer set was used together with the Qiagen OneStep RT-PCR kit. A second multiplex PCR round built the libraries, followed by size selection and purification. Libraries were sequenced paired-end with 100 bp reads on an Illumina HiSeq2000. Under the source paper's analysis protocol: SOAPnuke was used to process the raw data, throwing out any read that contained adapters or uncalled bases, had a mean Phred below 15, or lacked an exact constant-primer or identifier match. COPE v1.2.5 was used to merge high-quality paired reads, and clonotypes were defined as unique nucleotide sequences. MiTCR v1.1 was used to align clonotypes to the IMGT TRBV, TRBD and TRBJ reference segments. Analysis was restricted to V-J combinations with a frequency above 0.0001, which covered 98% to 99.2% of repertoires. A TCS score was defined as the ratio of F50 (clonal expansion) to E x V (chaos), with BLOSUM62-based TCRdist applied between CDR3 peptides within each V-J. Welch's t-statistics and random forest reduced roughly 530 V-J features to roughly 13, which were used in a naive Bayes classifier (R e1071). The public reads were run again by TCRdb, first through fastp at Q25 and then through MiXCR, and only productive beta chains were kept. Records with the same CDR3 protein are collapsed into one entry carrying the most frequent genes and DNA. TCRdb's processing, not the study's, gives the V and J calls here. The sample has some 740,000 distinct CDR3 sequences on record, 14% of them singletons. The ten largest clones capture roughly 10% of the sample.

This clonotype has at least ten counts. Its antigen remains unidentified. Base qualities are missing; no much larger clone stands one base away. This sequence originates from a woman younger than 35 with Graves' hyperthyroidism. This sequence uses TRBV7-2 and TRBJ1-2, with 8 central nucleotides matching TRBD1. The source material was blood. The CDR3 protein: CASSLPRQGLVYGYTF. The DNA sequence is given as TGTGCCAGCAGCTTACCGCGACAGGGGTTGGTCTATGGCTACACCTTC. Where the CDR3 stops, the reference TRBV7-2 and TRBJ1-2 genes take over; the full variable domain is GAGVSQSPSNKVTEKGKDVELRCDPISGHTALYWYRQSLGQGLEFLIYFQGNSAPDKSGLPSDRFSAERTGGSVSTLTIQRTQQEDSAVYLCASSLPRQGLVYGYTFGSGTRLTVV.